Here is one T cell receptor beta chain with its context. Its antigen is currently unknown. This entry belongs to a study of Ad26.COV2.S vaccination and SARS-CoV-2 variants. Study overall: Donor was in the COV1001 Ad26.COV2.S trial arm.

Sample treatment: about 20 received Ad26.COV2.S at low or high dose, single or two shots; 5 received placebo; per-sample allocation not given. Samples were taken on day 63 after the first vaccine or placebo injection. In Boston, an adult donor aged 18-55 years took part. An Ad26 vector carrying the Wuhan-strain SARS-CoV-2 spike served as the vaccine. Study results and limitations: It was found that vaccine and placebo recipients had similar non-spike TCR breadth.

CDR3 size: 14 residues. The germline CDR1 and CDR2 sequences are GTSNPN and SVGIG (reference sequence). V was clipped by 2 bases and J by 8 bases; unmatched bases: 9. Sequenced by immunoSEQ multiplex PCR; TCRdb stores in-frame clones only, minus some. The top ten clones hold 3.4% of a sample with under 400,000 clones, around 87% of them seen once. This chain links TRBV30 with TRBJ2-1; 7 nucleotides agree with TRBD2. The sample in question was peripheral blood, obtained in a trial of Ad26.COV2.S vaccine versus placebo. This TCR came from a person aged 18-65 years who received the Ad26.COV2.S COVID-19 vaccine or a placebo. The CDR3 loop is CAWSTHGGGDEQFF. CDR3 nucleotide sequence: TGTGCCTGGAGTACTCACGGGGGAGGGGATGAGCAGTTCTTC. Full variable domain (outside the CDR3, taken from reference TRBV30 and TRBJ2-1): SQTIHQWPATLVQPVGSPLSLECTVEGTSNPNLYWYRQAAGRGLQLLFYSVGIGQISSEVPQNLSASRPQDRQFILSSKKLLLSDSGFYLCAWSTHGGGDEQFFGPGTRLTVL.